This TCR beta chain was observed in a study of shared clonotypes between healthy human individuals. Notes on the study in general: Generation of non-shared clonotypes was less probable than generation of clonotypes shared by all four donors.

Between the trimmed V and J ends, which lost 3 bases and 7 bases, there was a span of 17 bases. Per germline, CDR1 WNHNN and CDR2 SYGVQD (reference sequence). The CDR3 length is 15 residues. The data were produced by immunoSEQ multiplex PCR, yet TCRdb's version contains in-frame clones alone and is incomplete. Among roughly 2.5 million clones listed, approximately 90% were seen once. A word on this clone: As yet, its antigen is unknown.

Specimen: naive CD4+ T cells sorted from blood. As to subset: CD45RA+ positively selected. The sequence derives from a man aged 18-30 years in good health. V usage is TRBV10-1 and J usage is TRBJ2-3; no reliable D call. The CDR3 DNA sequence: TGCGCCAGCAGTGAATCCAGGACCTGGATCCATACGCAGTATTTT. Encoded protein: CASSESRTWIHTQYF.